A single sample gave rise to the 9 T cell receptor beta chains below, sequenced in a study of Graves' ophthalmopathy and Graves' hyperthyroidism. Investigators amplified TCR beta CDR3 regions from RNA transcripts. The first-round RT-PCR employed HTBI primers together with the Qiagen OneStep RT-PCR kit. A multiplex PCR was then performed as the second round. MiXCR, run by TCRdb on the multiplex PCR reads, gives a single entry per CDR3 protein. The data show approximately 380,000 distinct CDR3 sequences, with roughly 20% seen just once and roughly 3% held by the top ten. Sequencing was performed on peripheral blood. The receptor set was obtained from a woman between 18 and 29 years old with stable Graves' hyperthyroidism.

This clonotype was seen at least ten times. The chain combines TRBV20-1 with TRBJ1-2; D is perhaps TRBD1 (5 bases). Trimming removed 0 bases at V and 8 bases at J, with 13 bases between. Germline assignment: CDR1 DFQATT and CDR2 SNEGSKA (reference sequence). The CDR3 runs to 13 residues. The CDR3 DNA sequence: TGCAGTGCTAGAGAGGCAGGGAGTATGGGCTACACCTTC. Protein product: CSAREAGSMGYTF.

This clonotype has a count of ten or more. The V call is TRBV20-1, the J call TRBJ1-2; the match to TRBD1 covers 9 bases. Germline lookup yields CDR1 DFQATT and CDR2 SNEGSKA (reference sequence). CDR3 length: 13 residues. V dropped 6 bases and J dropped 7; count of bases not matched to a gene: 9. The chain's CDR3 is CSAPQGAHSGYTF. CDR3 sequence (DNA): TGCAGTGCACCACAGGGGGCGCATAGTGGCTACACCTTC.

For the CDR3, the DNA is TGTGCCAGCAGTTTAGCGCACCGCCGGCACTATGGCTACACCTTC. Protein product: CASSLAHRRHYGYTF. The chain combines TRBV12-3 or TRBV12-4 with TRBJ1-2; D unresolved. This CDR3 region has 15 residues. The V end lost 0 bases, the J end lost 3 bases, and 11 bases lay between the germline ends.

This clonotype was seen more than once but under ten times. The chain combines TRBV28 with TRBJ2-7; TRBD2 agrees at 13 bases. V lost 3 bases and J lost 4; bases outside the gene matches: 3. CDR1 MDHEN and CDR2 SYDVKM come from the germline V gene. The CDR3 contains 15 residues. CDR3: CASSFRTSGSYEQYV. The CDR3 nucleotides read TGTGCCAGCAGTTTTAGGACTAGCGGGAGTTACGAGCAGTACGTC.

Many counts were recorded for this clonotype. It may be a read error: a sequence one base away is much more abundant. This chain connects TRBV2 to TRBJ2-5, with D perhaps matching TRBD2 (6 bases). V was trimmed by 4 bases and J by 3 bases, leaving 12 bases between them. Germline V CDR1 and CDR2: SNHLY, FYNNEI. CDR3 length: 14 residues. The CDR3 loop reads CASSARTTKETQYF. CDR3 coding DNA: TGTGCCAGCAGTGCTAGGACTACTAAAGAGACCCAGTACTTC.

This clonotype was picked up a small number of times. This sequence may be a read error, since a much larger clone differs from it by one base. The V call is TRBV15, the J call TRBJ2-7; TRBD2 matches at 10 bases. This CDR3 has 15 amino acids. The germline gives CDR1 LNHNV, CDR2 YYDKDF (reference sequence). The CDR3 region is CVTSRPGLADYEQYF. Here the CDR3 DNA reads TGTGTCACCAGCAGACCAGGACTAGCGGACTACGAGCAGTACTTC.

The V and J genes are TRBV11-1 and TRBJ2-6; 8 positions match TRBD2. V dropped 7 bases and J dropped 2; count of bases not matched to a gene: 7. The CDR3 runs to 16 residues. Germline V gene sequence: CDR1 SGHAT, CDR2 FQDESV (reference sequence). Written as DNA, the CDR3 is TGTGCCAGCACCGGGGGGGCAGGGACTGGGGCCAACGTCCTGACTTTC. This translates into CASTGGAGTGANVLTF.

This clonotype was observed many times. The chain links TRBV27 to TRBJ1-6; 8 bases map to TRBD1. Germline lookup yields CDR1 MNHEY and CDR2 SMNVEV (reference sequence). J gave up 0 bases and V 4 bases, and 11 bases lay outside the gene matches. The CDR3 extends over 19 amino acids. Here the CDR3 reads CASSSDRQGPSSYNSPLHF. CDR3 coding DNA: TGTGCCAGCAGTTCCGATCGACAGGGGCCGAGCTCCTATAATTCACCCCTCCACTTT.

This clonotype was seen once. The V call is TRBV6-1, the J call TRBJ1-5; D gene unclear. Germline loops: CDR1 MNHNS, CDR2 SASEGT. The CDR3 extends over 14 amino acids. The V end was cut by 6 bases, the J end by 1 base, with 10 bases between. This CDR3 reads CASSLTSSNQPQHF. The CDR3 DNA sequence: TGTGCCAGCAGCCTGACCTCAAGCAATCAGCCCCAGCATTTT.